This record covers a single T cell receptor (beta chain). Antigen: not known. These data come from a study of CD8 T cells in ankylosing spondylitis. The study's findings and limits: Significant enrichment of disease-linked clones was reportedly seen in matched ankylosing spondylitis synovial fluid.

TCRdb reprocessed the 5' RACE reads with MiXCR, giving one entry per CDR3 protein. The data show approximately 100,000 distinct CDR3 sequences, 20% to 30% seen once. The V end was cut by 0 bases, the J end by 3 bases, with 9 bases between. Germline-derived CDR1 and CDR2 are LGHDT and YNNKEL (reference sequence). The CDR3 is 14 amino acids. This rearrangement joins TRBV3-1 to TRBJ2-7; D not certain. The material sequenced was synovial fluid, either unsorted or a sorted T cell fraction (not recorded which). The clonotype comes from a male donor with ankylosing spondylitis. For the CDR3, the DNA is TGTGCCAGCAGCCAAGATGAGAAAAGCTACGAGCAGTACGTC. The encoded protein is CASSQDEKSYEQYV.